What follows describes a single TCR beta chain. Its antigen is not known. TCRdb keeps only in-frame clones here, not all; method: immunoSEQ multiplex PCR. The sample has about 400,000 clones, about 91% seen once. Treatment reported: over 15 received Ad26.COV2.S at low or high dose, single or two shots; 5 received placebo; per-sample allocation not given. Sample collection was performed on day 63 after the first vaccine or placebo injection. These data come from a study of Ad26.COV2.S vaccination and SARS-CoV-2 variants. The study's findings and limits: Analytic work on TCR breadth and depth might have understated the full extent of total T cell responses. Spike-specific TCR breadth was greater in vaccine than placebo recipients. Breadth of non-spike TCRs did not differ between vaccinees and placebo recipients.

V lost 2 bases and J 2 bases, leaving 7 bases between the germline ends. The CDR3 has 14 residues. The germline gives CDR1 SGHTA, CDR2 FQGTGA. The chain links TRBV7-3 to TRBJ2-1; no reliable D call. The material was peripheral blood, obtained in a trial of Ad26.COV2.S vaccine versus placebo. The TCR sequence derives from a person aged 18-60 years who received the Ad26.COV2.S COVID-19 vaccine or a placebo. The CDR3 sequence is CASSLPNAYNEQFF. The CDR3, as DNA: TGTGCCAGCAGCTTACCTAATGCCTACAATGAGCAGTTCTTC.